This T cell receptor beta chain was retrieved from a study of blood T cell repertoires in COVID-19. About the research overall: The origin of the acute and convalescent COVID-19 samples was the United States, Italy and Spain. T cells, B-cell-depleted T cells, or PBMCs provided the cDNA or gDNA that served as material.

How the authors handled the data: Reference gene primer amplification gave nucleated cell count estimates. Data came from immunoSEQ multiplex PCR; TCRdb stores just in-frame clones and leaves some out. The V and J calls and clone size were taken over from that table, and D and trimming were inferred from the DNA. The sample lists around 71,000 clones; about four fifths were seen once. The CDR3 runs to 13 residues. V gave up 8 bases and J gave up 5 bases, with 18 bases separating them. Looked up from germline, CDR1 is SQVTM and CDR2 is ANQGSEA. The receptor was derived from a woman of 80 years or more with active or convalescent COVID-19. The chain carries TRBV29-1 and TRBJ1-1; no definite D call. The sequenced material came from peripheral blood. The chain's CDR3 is CSWRPWTNTEAFF. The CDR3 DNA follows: TGCAGCTGGAGGCCTTGGACTAATACTGAAGCTTTCTTT. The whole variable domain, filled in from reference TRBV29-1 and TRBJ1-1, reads SAVISQKPSRDICQRGTSLTIQCQVDSQVTMMFWYRQQPGQSLTLIATANQGSEATYESGFVIDKFPISRPNLTFSTLTVSNMSPEDSSIYLCSWRPWTNTEAFFGQGTRLTVV.